These 18 T cell receptor beta chains share one sample of origin, sequenced in a study of blood T cell repertoires in COVID-19. TCRdb's copy holds only in-frame clones and misses some; the assay was immunoSEQ multiplex PCR. The sample shows approximately 300,000 clones, approximately 90% of them seen only once. Sequencing used peripheral blood. Source of these receptors: a middle-aged man with acute or convalescent COVID-19.

This CDR3 is CASSPTVRASGTEAFF. DNA of the CDR3: TGTGCCAGCTCACCTACTGTGCGGGCTTCGGGCACTGAAGCTTTCTTT. The chain carries TRBV18 and TRBJ1-1, with D unclear. Trimming left V 3 bases short and J 4 bases short, with 18 bases between. The CDR3 is 16 amino acids. Germline CDR1 KGHSH, CDR2 LQKENI.

The CDR3 DNA sequence: TGTGCCACCTCCTTCACCGGTGGTACTAATGAAAAACTGTTTTTT. Its translation: CATSFTGGTNEKLFF. The chain recombines TRBV6-5 with TRBJ1-4; no clear D. Germline values: CDR1 MNHEY, CDR2 SVGAGI. Trimming shortened V by 10 bases and J by 2 bases, and 17 bases separated the two germline ends. The CDR3 is made up of 15 amino acids.

With respect to this clone: At one end, the junction sequence differs from germline, possibly due to a read error. V usage is TRBV3-1 (or the pseudogene TRBV3-2) and J usage is TRBJ1-2; perhaps TRBD1 as D (6 bases). CDR1 LGHDT and CDR2 YNNKEL come from the germline V gene (reference sequence). This CDR3 has 12 residues. The CDR3 is CASSQEKFGQSF. Here the CDR3 DNA reads TGTGCCAGCAGCCAAGAGAAATTCGGACAGTCCTTC.

The rearrangement uses TRBV12-3 or TRBV12-4 and TRBJ2-7; the D gene is possibly TRBD2 (5 bases). CDR3 size: 12 residues. Trimming pared 6 bases from V and 0 bases from J, leaving 6 bases between. As DNA, the CDR3 is TGTGCCAGCAGGAGGGACTCCTACGAGCAGTACTTC. It specifies CASRRDSYEQYF.

The gene calls are TRBV5-5 and TRBJ2-2; D ambiguous. The CDR3 has 15 residues. The germline CDR1 and CDR2 sequences are SGHKS and YYEKEE (reference sequence). Trimming pared 1 base from V and 5 bases from J, leaving 12 bases between. The CDR3 here is CASSLRHRITGELFF. The CDR3 bases are TGTGCCAGCAGCTTGCGCCACAGAATAACCGGGGAGCTGTTTTTT. Using reference TRBV5-5 and TRBJ2-2 for the parts outside the CDR3, the full variable domain is DAGVTQSPTHLIKTRGQQVTLRCSPISGHKSVSWYQQVLGQGPQFIFQYYEKEERGRGNFPDRFSARQFPNYSSELNVNALLLGDSALYLCASSLRHRITGELFFGEGSRLTVL.

The chain carries TRBV7-3 and TRBJ2-1, with 12 bases matching TRBD2. The CDR3 covers 14 residues. The germline V gene encodes CDR1 SGHTA and CDR2 FQGTGA. V trimming: 7 bases; J trimming: 4 bases; junction bases outside the gene matches: 2. The CDR3 here is CASTSGGAYNEQFF. The DNA of the CDR3 is TGTGCCAGCACTAGCGGGGGGGCATACAATGAGCAGTTCTTC.

This chain joins TRBV5-4 and TRBJ1-6; TRBD1 aligns across 9 bases. The CDR3 sequence is 16 residues long. The germline CDR1 and CDR2 sequences are SGHNT and YYREEE (reference sequence). Trimming took 2 bases from V and 9 from J; bases not matched to a gene: 9. CDR3: CASSLGRDRVFSPLHF. The CDR3, as DNA: TGTGCCAGCAGCTTAGGAAGGGACAGGGTCTTTTCACCCCTCCACTTT.

This clone was seen once. The rearrangement uses TRBV5-1 and TRBJ2-2; 7 bases are a match to TRBD2. From germline, CDR1 is SGHRS and CDR2 YFSETQ. This CDR3 comprises 15 residues. V gave up 4 bases and J gave up 5 bases; unmatched junction bases: 8. The CDR3 nucleotides read TGCGCCAGCAGCCCAGACCGGGGAGGGACCGGGGAGCTGTTTTTT. Protein product: CASSPDRGGTGELFF.

A word on this clone: Other nucleotide sequences from this sample produce the same CDR3. The gene calls are TRBV7-9 and TRBJ1-1; perhaps TRBD1 as D (6 bases). This CDR3 is 13 amino acids long. From germline, CDR1 is SEHNR and CDR2 FQNEAQ (reference sequence). V lost 1 base and J lost 4, with 7 bases in between. CDR3 protein: CASSLEQGTEAFF. CDR3 nucleotide sequence: TGTGCCAGCAGCTTAGAACAGGGCACTGAAGCTTTCTTT.

The chain carries TRBV5-1 and TRBJ2-3; D not resolved. With 3 bases removed from V and 0 bases from J, the gap between germline ends came to 11 bases. Per germline, CDR1 SGHRS and CDR2 YFSETQ. The length of the CDR3 is 15 residues. The chain's CDR3 is CASSYERGSTDTQYF. The DNA of the CDR3 is TGCGCCAGCAGCTATGAGCGTGGGAGCACAGATACGCAGTATTTT.

The chain couples TRBV19 to TRBJ1-1; D remains ambiguous. The V and J ends lost 5 bases and 4 bases respectively, with 17 bases between them. Germline CDR1 is LNHDA and CDR2 is SQIVND (reference sequence). This CDR3 has 15 residues. The DNA of the CDR3 is TGTGCCAGTAGTGATGGGCAGACTAGAAGCACTGAAGCTTTCTTT. Its translation is CASSDGQTRSTEAFF.

The chain uses TRBV28 and TRBJ2-7; 11 positions agree with TRBD1. The V gene end was trimmed by 7 bases and the J gene end by 9 bases; junction bases not matched to a gene: 11. The V gene's germline CDR1 is MDHEN and CDR2 SYDVKM. The CDR3 extends over 14 amino acids. The CDR3 DNA sequence: TGTGCCAGCATCGCCCACCGGGACAGGGGGATGCAGTACTTC. Translation gives CASIAHRDRGMQYF.

V gene TRBV10-3 combines with J gene TRBJ1-2; TRBD1 might be the D (5 bases). V lost 11 bases and J 8 bases, leaving 15 bases between the germline ends. The CDR3 is 11 residues long. Germline CDR1 is ENHRY and CDR2 is SYGVKD. The CDR3 protein is CALDTGSGYTF. Written as DNA, the CDR3 is TGTGCCTTGGATACAGGTTCAGGCTACACCTTC.

The CDR3 region has the DNA TGCGCCAGCAGCTTGGCCTTGGGCAGGGAGCAGTACTTC. Translating gives CASSLALGREQYF. The J gene is TRBJ2-7, the V gene TRBV5-1; D is undetermined. Germline loops: CDR1 SGHRS, CDR2 YFSETQ. V lost 0 bases and J 7 bases, leaving 11 bases between the germline ends. The CDR3 covers 13 residues.

The chain recombines TRBV19 with TRBJ1-6; the match to TRBD1 covers 8 bases. This CDR3 comprises 16 residues. With 4 bases clipped from V and 4 bases from J, the junction kept 6 bases outside the gene matches. The germline V gene encodes CDR1 LNHDA and CDR2 SQIVND (reference sequence). The CDR3 region is CASSRQGNPYNSPLHF. The CDR3 bases are TGTGCCAGTAGTAGACAGGGGAACCCTTATAATTCACCCCTCCACTTT.

CDR3 in amino acids: CASSTRDSFPAGANVLTF. CDR3 bases: TGTGCCAGCAGCACCCGGGACAGTTTCCCTGCTGGGGCCAACGTCCTGACTTTC. This chain joins TRBV21-1 and TRBJ2-6; TRBD1 is the table's D call and was not checked against the DNA. TRBV21-1 is reported as a pseudogene. This CDR3 region has 18 residues.

Points on this clone: This sample also contains other DNA sequences that code for the same CDR3. The chain couples TRBV2 to TRBJ1-5, with a possible D match to TRBD1 (5 bases). V lost 4 bases, J lost 5 bases, and 9 bases lay in between. Germline CDR1 is SNHLY and CDR2 is FYNNEI. The CDR3 loop spans 13 amino acids. CDR3 nucleotide sequence: TGTGCCAGCAGTGGGACGGGGGATCAGCCCCAGCATTTT. It specifies CASSGTGDQPQHF.

This sequence joins TRBV5-1 and TRBJ2-7; TRBD1 matches 8 bases. The V gene's germline CDR1 is SGHRS and CDR2 YFSETQ. The CDR3 contains 16 residues. V trimming: 4 bases; J trimming: 2 bases; junction bases outside the gene matches: 11. CDR3 region: CASSPLGQGAAYEQYF. The CDR3 nucleotides read TGCGCCAGCAGCCCACTTGGTCAGGGGGCGGCCTACGAGCAGTACTTC. Filled out from reference TRBV5-1 and TRBJ2-7, the complete variable domain reads KAGVTQTPRYLIKTRGQQVTLSCSPISGHRSVSWYQQTPGQGLQFLFEYFSETQRNKGNFPGRFSGRQFSNSRSEMNVSTLELGDSALYLCASSPLGQGAAYEQYFGPGTRLTVT.